This T cell receptor beta chain was captured by sequencing in a study of T cells after yellow fever vaccination. TCRdb used MiXCR to reprocess the 5' RACE reads, holding one entry per CDR3 protein. There are under 250,000 distinct CDR3 sequences in the sample; around 3.1% occur only once, and around 3% lies in the top ten. In its sample, this clonotype was seen many times. Germline V lookup: CDR1 MGHRA, CDR2 YSYEKL. V was pared by 4 bases and J by 3 bases, with 11 bases of the junction left unmatched. This CDR3 region has 16 residues. The starting material was CD4+ T cells sorted from PBMCs, obtained 10 days after the yellow fever booster vaccination. The chain links TRBV4-1 to TRBJ1-2; TRBD1 agrees at 7 bases. This clonotype originated in a man between 18 and 29 years old who received the YFV17D yellow fever vaccine. The CDR3, as DNA: TGCGCCAGCAGCCCGACAGGGAGGGTCGTCGACTATGGCTACACCTTC. It encodes CASSPTGRVVDYGYTF.